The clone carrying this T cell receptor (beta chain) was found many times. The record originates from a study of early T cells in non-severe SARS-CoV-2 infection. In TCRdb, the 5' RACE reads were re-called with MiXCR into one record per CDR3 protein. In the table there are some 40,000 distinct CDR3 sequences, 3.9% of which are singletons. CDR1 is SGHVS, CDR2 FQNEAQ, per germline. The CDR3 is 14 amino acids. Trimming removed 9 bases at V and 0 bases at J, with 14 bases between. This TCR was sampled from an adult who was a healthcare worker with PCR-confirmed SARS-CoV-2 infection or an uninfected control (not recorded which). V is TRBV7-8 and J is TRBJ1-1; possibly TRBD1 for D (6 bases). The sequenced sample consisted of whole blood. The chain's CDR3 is CASYRDPVNTEAFF. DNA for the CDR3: TGTGCCAGTTACAGGGATCCAGTGAACACTGAAGCTTTCTTT.